The TCR beta chain under discussion was sequenced for a study of shared clonotypes between healthy human individuals. General observations from the study: It was observed that about 5% of naive CD4 clonotypes were shared across several donors.

Sequencing used immunoSEQ multiplex PCR; TCRdb keeps in-frame clones, though not all of them. Among about 770,000 clones, just under 75% were seen once, and the ten largest hold more than 1.5%. This clone occurred a few times. Its antigen is currently unknown. Other nucleotide sequences from this sample produce the same CDR3. The V end lost 4 bases, the J end lost 3 bases, and 4 bases lay between the germline ends. Germline V lookup: CDR1 SNHLY, CDR2 FYNNEI. The CDR3 length is 11 residues. The origin of this receptor is a woman aged 30 to 39 in good health. This chain uses TRBV2 with TRBJ2-7; D remains ambiguous. Material: memory CD4+ T cells sorted from blood. Subset indicated: CD45RA-negative fraction. Here the CDR3 reads CASSVFYEQYF. The CDR3 region has the DNA TGTGCCAGCAGTGTCTTCTACGAGCAGTACTTC.